This TCR beta chain was found in a study of T cell repertoires in cytomegalovirus infection. Whole-study context: Indicated by public TCR beta signatures were CMV infection and matching HLA type.

TCRdb recomputed calls from the reads with MiXCR, one row per CDR3 protein. Of approximately 250,000 distinct CDR3 sequences in the sample, 9% to 15% were seen once. Study findings and constraints: The study found HLA-C-restricted CMV-specific TCR beta clonotypes dominating the ex vivo response.

This clonotype has ten or more counts. Its antigen remains unidentified. In germline, CDR1 is MDHEN, CDR2 SYDVKM. The ends lost 5 bases at V and 7 bases at J; junction bases unmatched: 13. This CDR3 is 16 amino acids long. The genes are TRBV28 and TRBJ2-2, with 7 bases identical to TRBD1. Sequenced sample: PBMCs. The sequence was collected from a human donor in good health (CMV status not recorded). Some clones in this sample may be carry-over from other donors' samples. The CDR3 DNA is TGTGCCAGCAGTCCCTATCCTAGGGGGCTGGTCGGGGAGCTGTTTTTT. Translating it yields CASSPYPRGLVGELFF.